The next 19 T cell receptor beta chains were all read from a single sample in a study of shared clonotypes between healthy human individuals. The method was immunoSEQ multiplex PCR; TCRdb's version includes in-frame clones alone and lacks a portion of them. The table lists roughly 2.2 million clones, 80% to 95% of them singletons, with 0.35% to 0.45% in the top ten. The sequenced material came from naive CD4+ T cells from PBMCs. Subset meaning: CD45RA+ positively selected. These receptors all come from a man aged 18 to 30 in good health. Some clones in this sample may be carry-over from other donors' samples.

On this clone itself: The same CDR3 can be traced to other DNA sequences in this sample. The chain links TRBV19 to TRBJ2-7; D not resolved. The germline gives CDR1 LNHDA, CDR2 SQIVND (reference sequence). The CDR3 loop spans 11 amino acids. The V gene lost 4 bases and the J gene lost 3 bases, with 4 bases spanning the gap. The CDR3 DNA follows: TGTGCCAGTAGTAATTACTACGAGCAGTACTTC. Amino acids: CASSNYYEQYF.

This rearrangement joins TRBV5-5 to TRBJ2-1, with 11 bases lining up with TRBD1. Trimming at V came to 5 bases and at J to 8 bases, leaving 6 bases not matched to a gene. Germline V gene lookup returns CDR1 SGHKS and CDR2 YYEKEE (reference sequence). The CDR3 has 14 residues. CDR3 sequence reads: CASSKGQGGYEQFF. CDR3 in DNA: TGTGCCAGCAGTAAGGGACAGGGGGGCTATGAGCAGTTCTTC.

This clone has a single count. V usage is TRBV15 and J usage is TRBJ2-7; the D gene is possibly TRBD1 (6 bases). Trimming pared 3 bases from V and 5 bases from J, leaving 11 bases between. This CDR3 region has 13 residues. Germline CDR1 is LNHNV and CDR2 is YYDKDF (reference sequence). CDR3 protein: CATSRSGANEQYF. The DNA of the CDR3 is TGTGCCACCAGCAGGTCAGGGGCTAACGAGCAGTACTTC.

J is TRBJ1-1 and V is TRBV4-1; TRBD1 matches 7 bases. Germline CDR1 is MGHRA and CDR2 is YSYEKL. The CDR3 extends over 19 amino acids. After removal of 1 base from V and 6 bases from J, the junction contained 20 bases not matched to a gene. In DNA, the CDR3 is TGCGCCAGCAGCCAAGGTCTACTAGAGGGGGCACCCGGTGGATCTGAAGCTTTCTTT. Translated, it gives CASSQGLLEGAPGGSEAFF.

V and J are TRBV5-4 and TRBJ1-3, with D possibly being TRBD1 (6 bases). The CDR3 spans 15 residues. The germline gives CDR1 SGHNT, CDR2 YYREEE (reference sequence). V shed 3 bases and J shed 4 bases, with 14 bases lying between them. CDR3 loop: CASSSGGGPGNTIYF. CDR3 nucleotide sequence: TGTGCCAGCAGCTCAGGCGGGGGGCCCGGAAACACCATATATTTT. The full variable domain, completed using reference TRBV5-4 and TRBJ1-3, is ETGVTQSPTHLIKTRGQQVTLRCSSQSGHNTVSWYQQALGQGPQFIFQYYREEENGRGNFPPRFSGLQFPNYSSELNVNALELDDSALYLCASSSGGGPGNTIYFGEGSWLTVV.

The V call is TRBV13, the J call TRBJ1-1; D uncertain. Per germline, CDR1 PRHDT and CDR2 FYEKMQ (reference sequence). The CDR3 totals 13 residues. Trimming took 5 bases from V and 7 from J, leaving 14 bases between them. CDR3 bases: TGTGCCAGCAGCGTCCGCATGGGGATTGAAGCTTTCTTT. This codes for CASSVRMGIEAFF. The full variable domain, in which reference TRBV13 and TRBJ1-1 provide the parts outside the CDR3, is AAGVIQSPRHLIKEKRETATLKCYPIPRHDTVYWYQQGPGQDPQFLISFYEKMQSDKGSIPDRFSAQQFSDYHSELNMSSLELGDSALYFCASSVRMGIEAFFGQGTRLTVV.

This chain links TRBV4-1 with TRBJ2-3; 13 nucleotides line up with TRBD2. This CDR3 has 18 amino acids. Germline loops: CDR1 MGHRA, CDR2 YSYEKL. J was trimmed by 6 bases and V by 4 bases; bases with no gene match: 13. DNA of the CDR3: TGCGCCAGCAGCCCAGGGCCTGGGACTAGCGGGACGCGGGATACGCAGTATTTT. As protein: CASSPGPGTSGTRDTQYF.

A single count supports this clone. V usage is TRBV7-2 and J usage is TRBJ2-5; 7 bases are a match to TRBD1. The J call may be faulty, since TRBJ2-7 better matches the DNA end. The germline CDR1 and CDR2 sequences are SGHTA and FQGNSA. The CDR3 runs 13 residues. CDR3 sequence (DNA): TGTGCCAGCAGCGCCAGGACAGGCTACGAGCAGTACTTC. The encoded protein is CASSARTGYEQYF.

This chain links TRBV28 with TRBJ1-3, with a possible D match to TRBD1 (5 bases). The V end was cut by 6 bases, the J end by 2 bases, with 14 bases between. This CDR3 has 15 residues. Germline CDR1 MDHEN, CDR2 SYDVKM. The CDR3 coding sequence is TGTGCCAGCAGCCCGGGGGGGACCCCTGGAAACACCATATATTTT. Protein sequence: CASSPGGTPGNTIYF.

About this clone: Other DNA variants within this sample encode the same CDR3. The V and J genes are TRBV14 and TRBJ2-3, with D maybe TRBD1 (5 bases). V dropped 4 bases and J dropped 3 bases, with 14 bases sitting between them. The CDR3 consists of 15 residues. The germline CDR1 and CDR2 sequences are SGHDN and FVKESK. In DNA, the CDR3 is TGTGCCAGCAGCCTCCAGGGCCCTCGGACAGATACGCAGTATTTT. Its translation: CASSLQGPRTDTQYF. Full variable domain (missing parts from reference TRBV14 and TRBJ2-3): EAGVTQFPSHSVIEKGQTVTLRCDPISGHDNLYWYRRVMGKEIKFLLHFVKESKQDESGMPNNRFLAERTGGTYSTLKVQPAELEDSGVYFCASSLQGPRTDTQYFGPGTRLTVL.

The J gene is TRBJ2-5, the V gene TRBV6-1; 7 bases match TRBD2. CDR3 length: 14 residues. V shed 7 bases and J 3 bases; nucleotides not matched to a gene: 8. In germline, CDR1 is MNHNS, CDR2 SASEGT. The CDR3 is CASNTPRGEETQYF. CDR3 bases: TGTGCCAGCAACACACCCCGGGGGGAAGAGACCCAGTACTTC.

This clone was recorded once. The J gene is TRBJ2-2, the V gene TRBV7-8, with D perhaps matching TRBD1 or TRBD2 (5 bases each). The germline CDR1 and CDR2 sequences are SGHVS and FQNEAQ. V lost 5 bases and J 4 bases, leaving 14 bases between the germline ends. This CDR3 is 15 amino acids long. The DNA of the CDR3 is TGTGCCAGCAGCCCGAGGGGTCGAGGCACCGGGGAGCTGTTTTTT. It translates to CASSPRGRGTGELFF.

Of note for this clone: Different DNA sequences within this sample yield the same CDR3. This chain joins TRBV28 and TRBJ1-5, with no clear D. Deletions cut 8 bases from V and 0 bases from J, with 5 bases between. Per germline, CDR1 MDHEN and CDR2 SYDVKM. The CDR3 totals 12 residues. CDR3 region: CASRSSNQPQHF. The DNA of the CDR3 is TGTGCCAGCCGTTCTAGCAATCAGCCCCAGCATTTT. The variable domain in full, completed from reference TRBV28 and TRBJ1-5, reads DVKVTQSSRYLVKRTGEKVFLECVQDMDHENMFWYRQDPGLGLRLIYFSYDVKMKEKGDIPEGYSVSREKKERFSLILESASTNQTSMYLCASRSSNQPQHFGDGTRLSIL.

This rearrangement joins TRBV6-6 to TRBJ2-7; 8 nucleotides line up with TRBD1. The CDR3 runs 15 residues. Looked up from germline, CDR1 is MNHNY and CDR2 is SVGAGI (reference sequence). V dropped 2 bases and J dropped 2; count of bases not matched to a gene: 5. CDR3 bases: TGTGCCAGCAGTTACGGGCTACAGGGGGCCTACGAGCAGTACTTC. Translation gives CASSYGLQGAYEQYF.

The chain recombines TRBV6-6 with TRBJ1-5; D possibly corresponds to TRBD1 (5 bases). Germline V CDR1 and CDR2: MNHNY, SVGAGI (reference sequence). This CDR3 is 14 amino acids long. With 5 bases removed from V and 1 base from J, the gap between germline ends came to 9 bases. CDR3 loop: CASSPGGSNQPQHF. The CDR3 coding sequence is TGTGCCAGCAGTCCCGGGGGGAGCAATCAGCCCCAGCATTTT.

This chain joins TRBV28 and TRBJ2-5; tentative D call: TRBD1 (5 bases). Germline CDR1 MDHEN, CDR2 SYDVKM. The V gene lost 6 bases and the J gene lost 5 bases, with 19 bases spanning the gap. The CDR3 runs 15 residues. The chain's CDR3 is CASRRRPAGSETQYF. Here the CDR3 DNA reads TGTGCCAGCAGGCGGCGGCCGGCAGGGTCGGAGACCCAGTACTTC.

Details on this clone: The CDR3 carries no conserved terminal phenylalanine or tryptophan, so it likely arises from a read error. The chain is built from TRBV5-1 and TRBJ1-2, with D perhaps TRBD1 (6 bases). The germline V gene has CDR1 SGHRS and CDR2 YFSETQ. The length of the CDR3 is 12 residues. V was pared by 0 bases and J by 8 bases, with 8 bases between. CDR3 amino acids: CASSLAGEGYTL. As DNA, the CDR3 is TGCGCCAGCAGCTTGGCAGGGGAAGGCTACACCCTC.

The sample holds one count of this clone. The genes are TRBV4-3 and TRBJ2-2, with 8 bases matching TRBD2. The CDR3 covers 16 residues. Germline V gene data show CDR1 as LGHNA and CDR2 as YSLEER. V lost 3 bases and J lost 4; bases outside the gene matches: 7. CDR3 in amino acids: CASSHPLAGSTGELFF. In nucleotides, the CDR3 is TGCGCCAGCAGCCACCCATTAGCGGGAAGCACCGGGGAGCTGTTTTTT.

The rearrangement links TRBV5-1 to TRBJ2-3; 7 positions agree with TRBD2. CDR3 length: 15 amino acids. J gave up 3 bases and V 5 bases, and 9 bases lay outside the gene matches. The germline gives CDR1 SGHRS, CDR2 YFSETQ. In DNA, the CDR3 is TGCGCCAGCAGTAGGTCGGGGGGAGGTACAGATACGCAGTATTTT. The encoded protein is CASSRSGGGTDTQYF.